The 9 T cell receptor beta chains in this list originate from one sample, sequenced in a study of blood T cell repertoires in COVID-19. The method was immunoSEQ multiplex PCR; TCRdb's version includes in-frame clones alone and lacks a portion of them. The top ten clones hold around 18% of a sample with 56,000 or so clones, around nine tenths of them seen once. The sample taken for sequencing was peripheral blood. These receptor sequences come from a woman over 75 with active COVID-19.

The chain carries TRBV7-2 and TRBJ2-2; 7 bases are shared with TRBD2. The V gene's germline CDR1 is SGHTA and CDR2 FQGNSA. CDR3 length: 15 residues. The V and J ends lost 7 bases and 0 bases, in that order; junction bases with no gene match: 5. CDR3 sequence (DNA): TGTGCCAGCAAGGCGGCGGGGGCGAACACCGGGGAGCTGTTTTTT. Translating it yields CASKAAGANTGELFF.

V and J are TRBV7-9 and TRBJ2-5; D remains ambiguous. From germline, CDR1 is SEHNR and CDR2 FQNEAQ (reference sequence). There are 13 residues in the CDR3. V was shortened by 5 bases and J by 5 bases, with 12 bases between the two germline ends. The CDR3 nucleotides are TGTGCCAGCAGCGTACCAGCCGGGGAGACCCAGTACTTC. Protein product: CASSVPAGETQYF. Variable domain in full (rest from reference TRBV7-9 and TRBJ2-5): DTGVSQNPRHKITKRGQNVTFRCDPISEHNRLYWYRQTLGQGPEFLTYFQNEAQLEKSRLLSDRFSAERPKGSFSTLEIQRTEQGDSAMYLCASSVPAGETQYFGPGTRLLVL.

In nucleotides, the CDR3 is TGTGCCAGCAGCCGGACCAGGGGGCTAAGCACAGATACGCAGTATTTT. Its protein is CASSRTRGLSTDTQYF. The V and J genes are TRBV7-8 and TRBJ2-3; 8 nucleotides agree with TRBD1. In germline, CDR1 is SGHVS, CDR2 FQNEAQ. V lost 5 bases, J lost 0 bases, and 7 bases stayed unmatched. The CDR3 contains 16 residues.

The chain joins TRBV7-2 to TRBJ1-5, with 8 bases lining up with TRBD1. The V gene end was trimmed by 4 bases and the J gene end by 11 bases; junction bases not matched to a gene: 7. Germline CDR1 is SGHTA and CDR2 is FQGNSA. The CDR3 has 13 amino acids. CDR3 sequence reads: CASSSQGVGSQHF. The CDR3 nucleotides read TGTGCCAGCAGCTCACAGGGGGTCGGGTCCCAGCATTTT.

The chain is built from TRBV4-1 and TRBJ2-3; 8 bases fit TRBD2. Per germline, CDR1 MGHRA and CDR2 YSYEKL. The CDR3 consists of 17 residues. J was trimmed by 2 bases and V by 1 base; bases with no gene match: 8. Here the CDR3 reads CASSQGGTRRFTDTQYF. CDR3 bases: TGCGCCAGCAGCCAAGGGGGGACTAGACGCTTCACAGATACGCAGTATTTT.

This chain links TRBV5-4 with TRBJ1-3, with D perhaps matching TRBD1 (6 bases). Germline V lookup: CDR1 SGHNT, CDR2 YYREEE (reference sequence). The CDR3 length is 17 residues. V lost 2 bases and J lost 0, with 15 bases in between. CDR3 DNA sequence: TGTGCCAGCAGCTTACAGGGCGCCCTCCTCTCTGGAAACACCATATATTTT. Amino acid sequence: CASSLQGALLSGNTIYF.

The genes are TRBV20-1 and TRBJ1-1; D remains ambiguous. Trimming cost V 6 bases and J 9 bases, with 14 bases left between them. CDR1 is DFQATT, CDR2 SNEGSKA, per germline (reference sequence). The CDR3 covers 11 residues. The CDR3 nucleotides are TGCAGTGCGCTACAGACCATGAAAGCTTTCTTT. As protein: CSALQTMKAFF.

This clone occurred a few times. The rearrangement uses TRBV27 and TRBJ2-4; TRBD1 matches at 7 bases. The J segment lost 1 base and the V segment lost 5 bases, leaving 2 bases of the junction unmatched. Germline CDR1 is MNHEY and CDR2 is SMNVEV (reference sequence). CDR3 length: 14 amino acids. CDR3 in DNA: TGTGCCAGCAGTCCGACAGGGGCCAAAAACATTCAGTACTTC. Amino acids: CASSPTGAKNIQYF.

The CDR3 region is CASADRGDGYTF. The CDR3 nucleotides read TGTGCCAGCGCGGACAGGGGTGATGGCTACACCTTC. The V and J genes are TRBV4-2 and TRBJ1-2, with TRBD1 matching 9 bases. This CDR3 contains 12 residues. With V trimmed by 8 bases and J by 6 bases, 4 bases remained unmatched. The V gene's germline CDR1 is LGHNA and CDR2 YNFKEQ.